This T cell receptor (beta chain) was sequenced in a study of cytomegalovirus exposure and HLA in healthy donors. Findings of the study overall: The study reported that TCR beta sequences accurately predicted HLA-A and HLA-B alleles in most subjects. According to a later analysis, most TCR beta chains associated with CMV appeared HLA-restricted.

Germline values: CDR1 SQVTM, CDR2 ANQGSEA. The CDR3 contains 12 residues. The ends were cut back, 4 bases at V and 5 bases at J, with 11 bases in the middle. 13 Jbeta primers and 60 Vbeta primers were used for the PCR. TCRdb's table, derived via immunoSEQ multiplex PCR, lists solely in-frame clones and lacks some. The data contain approximately 140,000 clones, 70% to 80% of them singletons. Turning to this clone: Its antigen is unknown.

The clonotype was recovered from a man aged 40-55 years in good health and CMV-seropositive. The sequenced sample was PBMCs. V gene TRBV29-1 combines with J gene TRBJ1-2, with D hard to call. The CDR3 DNA reads as TGCAGCGTTGCAGCAGCCGGGTATGGCTACACCTTC. Its translation is CSVAAAGYGYTF. The entire variable domain, with the rest obtained from reference TRBV29-1 and TRBJ1-2, is as follows: SAVISQKPSRDICQRGTSLTIQCQVDSQVTMMFWYRQQPGQSLTLIATANQGSEATYESGFVIDKFPISRPNLTFSTLTVSNMSPEDSSIYLCSVAAAGYGYTFGSGTRLTVV.